The 18 T cell receptor beta chains in this list originate from one sample, sequenced in a study of blood T cell repertoires in COVID-19. Profiling relied on immunoSEQ multiplex PCR, and the TCRdb table lists in-frame clones only, not all of them. This table has 300,000 to 400,000 clones, around 87% appearing once. Sequenced input: peripheral blood. These receptors originate from a human donor in a cohort sampled during active COVID-19.

J is TRBJ1-5 and V is TRBV10-3; 10 bases are shared with TRBD1. CDR1 and CDR2 (germline): ENHRY, SYGVKD. The CDR3 spans 17 residues. V was pared by 0 bases and J by 6 bases, with 8 bases of the junction left unmatched. CDR3 loop: CAISESAGQGGIQPQHF. The CDR3 nucleotides read TGTGCCATCAGTGAGTCGGCCGGACAGGGGGGGATTCAGCCCCAGCATTTT.

Comments on this clone: The junction departs from the called germline gene at one end, perhaps through a read error. The J gene is TRBJ2-5, the V gene TRBV20-1; 7 nucleotides line up with TRBD2. Germline V lookup: CDR1 DFQATT, CDR2 SNEGSKA (reference sequence). CDR3 length equals 11 residues. The CDR3 spells CSARGGLNVNF. CDR3 in DNA: TGCAGTGCTAGAGGGGGACTAAATGTAAACTTC.

The chain is built from TRBV5-1 and TRBJ2-3; 11 bases map to TRBD1. J gave up 4 bases and V 4 bases, and 5 bases lay outside the gene matches. The CDR3 contains 15 residues. CDR1 SGHRS and CDR2 YFSETQ come from the germline V gene. The DNA for the CDR3 is TGCGCCAGCAGCCAGGACAGGGGGCTATCAGATACGCAGTATTTT. Amino acids: CASSQDRGLSDTQYF.

The genes are TRBV10-3 and TRBJ2-7; a weak D match, TRBD2 (5 bases). Germline-derived CDR1 and CDR2 are ENHRY and SYGVKD. V was pared by 0 bases and J by 3 bases, with 15 bases between. The CDR3 runs to 16 residues. CDR3 nucleotides: TGTGCCATCAGTGAGTCGAGGACTCAGGCCTTCTACGAGCAGTACTTC. As protein: CAISESRTQAFYEQYF.

V is TRBV10-3 and J is TRBJ2-1, with 7 bases that match TRBD1. This CDR3 is built from 18 residues. Germline CDR1 and CDR2: ENHRY and SYGVKD. V shed 3 bases, J shed 2 bases, and the junction held 13 bases outside the gene matches. The CDR3 reads CAISDPDRSTDTYNEQFF. The CDR3 nucleotides read TGTGCCATCAGTGACCCGGACAGGTCGACTGATACCTACAATGAGCAGTTCTTC.

This clone was observed a single time. The chain employs TRBV5-6 and TRBJ2-3; D call uncertain. CDR3 length: 12 amino acids. The V end lost 2 bases, the J end lost 6 bases, and 7 bases lay between the germline ends. Germline V CDR1 and CDR2: SGHDT, YYEEEE. CDR3 sequence: CASSFMRDTQYF. DNA of the CDR3: TGTGCCAGCAGCTTTATGCGGGATACGCAGTATTTT.

This chain uses TRBV7-3 with TRBJ2-3; weak D call: TRBD2 (5 bases). The CDR3 has 16 residues. The germline CDR1 and CDR2 sequences are SGHTA and FQGTGA. V gave up 2 bases and J gave up 0 bases, with 12 bases separating them. CDR3 protein: CASSLEASPSTDTQYF. The CDR3 bases are TGTGCCAGCAGCTTAGAGGCTAGCCCAAGCACAGATACGCAGTATTTT. Based on the CDR3 plus reference TRBV7-3 and TRBJ2-3, the full variable domain is GAGVSQTPSNKVTEKGKYVELRCDPISGHTALYWYRQSLGQGPEFLIYFQGTGAADDSGLPNDRFFAVRPEGSVSTLKIQRTERGDSAVYLCASSLEASPSTDTQYFGPGTRLTVL.

This clone came up once. J is TRBJ2-1 and V is TRBV27; D may be TRBD1 (6 bases). CDR1 MNHEY and CDR2 SMNVEV come from the germline V gene (reference sequence). V was cut by 4 bases and J by 8 bases, with 15 bases left in between. This CDR3 region has 14 residues. CDR3 region: CASSWIQGSDEQFF. For the CDR3, the DNA is TGTGCCAGCAGTTGGATACAGGGATCGGATGAGCAGTTCTTC.

The chain uses TRBV19 and TRBJ2-1; the match to TRBD2 covers 10 bases. V dropped 7 bases and J dropped 2; count of bases not matched to a gene: 5. This CDR3 comprises 15 residues. Germline V CDR1 and CDR2: LNHDA, SQIVND (reference sequence). CDR3 sequence: CASTPTSGPYNEQFF. DNA for the CDR3: TGTGCCAGTACCCCGACTAGCGGGCCCTACAATGAGCAGTTCTTC.

The CDR3 region has the DNA TGTGCCAGCAGCTTAAGGAGGGGATCGTCGGGCTCTGGAAACACCATATATTTT. Its protein is CASSLRRGSSGSGNTIYF. The chain couples TRBV7-8 to TRBJ1-3, with D possibly matching TRBD1 (5 bases). Trimming removed 2 bases at V and 0 bases at J, with 17 bases between. Germline V gene data show CDR1 as SGHVS and CDR2 as FQNEAQ. This CDR3 spans 18 amino acids.

This clone was seen a handful of times. The chain has TRBV9 and TRBJ1-6, with TRBD1 matching over 8 bases. V lost 4 bases and J lost 10; bases outside the gene matches: 10. The CDR3 covers 15 residues. Germline CDR1 SGDLS, CDR2 YYNGEE. For the CDR3, the DNA is TGTGCCAGCAGCCCACAGGGGGTGTCGGGCTCACCCCTCCACTTT. It is translated as CASSPQGVSGSPLHF.

The J gene is TRBJ2-1, the V gene TRBV21-1; TRBD1 was called by the table and not checked on the DNA. TRBV21-1 is reported as a pseudogene. CDR3 length equals 14 residues. The CDR3 coding sequence is TGTGCCAGCAGCCAGGCAGGGGAGACCAATGAGCAGTTCTTC. It is translated as CASSQAGETNEQFF.

This sequence joins TRBV7-2 and TRBJ1-1, with 7 bases matching TRBD1. The CDR3 contains 18 residues. From germline, CDR1 is SGHTA and CDR2 FQGNSA. The V and J ends lost 5 bases and 3 bases, in that order; junction bases with no gene match: 18. In DNA form, the CDR3 reads TGTGCCAGCAGCACTAGTGGAAGGAGCCCCAGGGGGTACACTGAAGCTTTCTTT. Translation: CASSTSGRSPRGYTEAFF.

The V gene is TRBV19, the J gene TRBJ2-2; 9 nucleotides align to TRBD2. The CDR3 sequence is 17 residues long. The germline gives CDR1 LNHDA, CDR2 SQIVND (reference sequence). Trimming at V came to 4 bases and at J to 4 bases, leaving 10 bases not matched to a gene. The CDR3 DNA is TGTGCCAGTAGTACCGAAACAGCGGGAGGCCCCACCGGGGAGCTGTTTTTT. Its translation: CASSTETAGGPTGELFF.

The V and J genes are TRBV5-4 and TRBJ2-3; TRBD2 agrees at 14 bases. Germline values: CDR1 SGHNT, CDR2 YYREEE (reference sequence). The J segment lost 4 bases and the V segment lost 4 bases, leaving 5 bases of the junction unmatched. This CDR3 comprises 16 residues. The CDR3 DNA reads as TGTGCCAGCAGCCCCCGGACTAGCGGGGGGTCAGATACGCAGTATTTT. Amino acids: CASSPRTSGGSDTQYF.

This clone was observed at least ten times. The V and J genes are TRBV3-1 (or the pseudogene TRBV3-2) and TRBJ2-7; the match to TRBD2 covers 8 bases. V trimming: 2 bases; J trimming: 12 bases; junction bases outside the gene matches: 12. CDR3 length: 14 amino acids. Germline CDR1 is LGHDT and CDR2 is YNNKEL (reference sequence). CDR3 bases: TGTGCCAGCAGCCAAAGGGGGGAAGCGGGAGCTACGTACTTC. It codes for CASSQRGEAGATYF.

This clone was picked up a small number of times. Other nucleotide sequences from this sample produce the same CDR3. The V and J genes are TRBV19 and TRBJ1-4, with 9 bases matching TRBD1. This CDR3 comprises 14 residues. Germline assignment: CDR1 LNHDA and CDR2 SQIVND (reference sequence). J gave up 6 bases and V 6 bases, and 5 bases lay outside the gene matches. This CDR3 is CASRRRDRDEKLFF. The CDR3, as DNA: TGTGCCAGTAGGAGACGGGACAGGGATGAAAAACTGTTTTTT.

To note about this clone: This sample includes further DNA sequences coding for the same CDR3. The J gene is TRBJ2-2, the V gene TRBV28, with D perhaps matching TRBD2 (6 bases). With 8 bases removed from V and 5 bases from J, the gap between germline ends came to 21 bases. Germline CDR1 reads MDHEN; CDR2 reads SYDVKM. CDR3 length: 16 amino acids. CDR3 coding DNA: TGTGCCAGCGGACCTGCGGCCGGAGGGAGTACCGGGGAGCTGTTTTTT. Protein: CASGPAAGGSTGELFF. The full variable domain, rest sourced from reference TRBV28 and TRBJ2-2, is DVKVTQSSRYLVKRTGEKVFLECVQDMDHENMFWYRQDPGLGLRLIYFSYDVKMKEKGDIPEGYSVSREKKERFSLILESASTNQTSMYLCASGPAAGGSTGELFFGEGSRLTVL.